The next 18 T cell receptor beta chains were all read from a single sample in a study of molecular identifiers for immune sequencing clone quantification. TCRdb processed the PCR reads anew with MiXCR; each CDR3 protein has one entry. Of hundreds of thousands of distinct CDR3 sequences listed, about a fifth are singletons. Sample: naive CD8+ T cells from blood, with Jurkat cell RNA spiked in. Specified subset: FACS-sorted CD8+CD4-CCR7+CD45RA+ naive T cells. All receptors come from a human donor in good health. Some libraries in this study had Jurkat cell RNA spiked in.

This clonotype was counted ten times or more. The chain carries TRBV7-9 and TRBJ1-4; D is unclear. Trimming took 4 bases from V and 5 from J, leaving 8 bases between them. In germline, CDR1 is SEHNR, CDR2 FQNEAQ (reference sequence). The CDR3 runs 13 residues. CDR3 region: CASSSVLNEKLFF. The CDR3, as DNA: TGTGCCAGCAGCTCCGTTTTAAATGAAAAACTGTTTTTT. The full variable domain, in which reference TRBV7-9 and TRBJ1-4 provide the parts outside the CDR3, is DTGVSQNPRHKITKRGQNVTFRCDPISEHNRLYWYRQTLGQGPEFLTYFQNEAQLEKSRLLSDRFSAERPKGSFSTLEIQRTEQGDSAMYLCASSSVLNEKLFFGSGTQLSVL.

A word on this clonotype: A read error may be the cause here, since a much bigger clone is one base away. The chain couples TRBV6-1 to TRBJ2-7; perhaps TRBD2 as D (6 bases). The CDR3 covers 11 residues. Germline V gene lookup returns CDR1 MNHNS and CDR2 SASEGT. The CDR3 loop reads CVSSEAGEQYF. The CDR3 DNA follows: TGTGTCAGCAGTGAAGCGGGTGAGCAGTACTTC.

For this clonotype: A read error may account for a junction end that differs from germline. The chain carries TRBV5-1 and TRBJ2-5; 8 bases map to TRBD1. The CDR3 runs 14 residues. Germline V gives CDR1 SGHRS, CDR2 YFSETQ. CDR3 DNA: TGCGCCAGCAACTTGGAACAGGGGGAAGAGACCCAGTACTTC. It is translated as CASNLEQGEETQYF.

In this sample, this clonotype turned up many times. The rearrangement uses TRBV7-9 and TRBJ2-3, with D perhaps matching TRBD2 (6 bases). V was clipped by 8 bases and J by 6 bases, with 15 bases between them. Germline values: CDR1 SEHNR, CDR2 FQNEAQ (reference sequence). The CDR3 contains 13 residues. CDR3 region: CASSKRGADTQYF. The CDR3 DNA reads TGTGCCAGCTCCAAACGCGGGGCGGATACGCAGTATTTT. Combining the CDR3 with reference TRBV7-9 and TRBJ2-3 gives the whole variable domain DTGVSQNPRHKITKRGQNVTFRCDPISEHNRLYWYRQTLGQGPEFLTYFQNEAQLEKSRLLSDRFSAERPKGSFSTLEIQRTEQGDSAMYLCASSKRGADTQYFGPGTRLTVL.

This clonotype was found many times. This chain connects TRBV9 to TRBJ1-4; D is perhaps TRBD1 (6 bases). This CDR3 region has 15 residues. V was pared by 2 bases and J by 5 bases, with 13 bases between. The V gene's germline CDR1 is SGDLS and CDR2 YYNGEE. For the CDR3, the DNA is TGTGCCAGCAGCGTCGGAGACAGGACCAATGAAAAACTGTTTTTT. Amino acid sequence: CASSVGDRTNEKLFF.

The sample holds many counts of this clonotype. This chain links TRBV12-3 or TRBV12-4 with TRBJ1-1; D gene uncertain. The ends were cut back, 5 bases at V and 7 bases at J, with 14 bases in the middle. The CDR3 spans 13 residues. CDR3: CASSLGAQLEAFF. The CDR3 DNA sequence: TGTGCCAGCAGTCTTGGCGCGCAGCTTGAAGCTTTCTTT.

Comments on this clonotype: A much larger clonotype is one base distant, so this may be a read error. The conserved phenylalanine or tryptophan normally closing the CDR3 is absent here, so this likely arose from a read error. The gene calls are TRBV27 and TRBJ2-7; TRBD2 matches 8 bases. The germline gives CDR1 MNHEY, CDR2 SMNVEV (reference sequence). The CDR3 contains 13 residues. V lost 4 bases and J lost 3; bases outside the gene matches: 2. The CDR3 protein is CASSSGGDYEQYS. The CDR3 bases are TGTGCCAGCAGTTCGGGGGGGGACTACGAGCAGTACTCC.

This clonotype occurred a few times. The rearrangement uses TRBV7-6 and TRBJ1-1; weak D call: TRBD1 (5 bases). CDR3 length: 13 residues. Germline loops: CDR1 SGHVS, CDR2 FNYEAQ. V lost 0 bases and J 6 bases, leaving 8 bases between the germline ends. This chain's CDR3 is CASSLAEGAEAFF. In DNA form, the CDR3 reads TGTGCCAGCAGCTTAGCGGAAGGGGCTGAAGCTTTCTTT.

The sample holds many counts of this clonotype. The chain recombines TRBV29-1 with TRBJ1-2; possibly TRBD1 for D (6 bases). Germline values: CDR1 SQVTM, CDR2 ANQGSEA. The V end was cut by 2 bases, the J end by 7 bases, with 23 bases between. The CDR3 is made up of 16 amino acids. Here the CDR3 DNA reads TGCAGCGTTGAAACCGTGTCAGATAGAAAACAGGGTGGCTACACCTTC. This gives the protein CSVETVSDRKQGGYTF.

Concerning this clonotype itself: A much larger clone sits a single nucleotide away, making a read error possible. This chain connects TRBV11-3 to TRBJ2-1; D assignment may be TRBD1 or TRBD2 (5 bases each). Germline lookup yields CDR1 SGHNT and CDR2 YENEEA. CDR3 length equals 15 residues. Trimming took 5 bases from V and 12 from J, leaving 23 bases between them. The DNA for the CDR3 is TGTGCCAGCAGCACAAGCCGGGACCATCATCTCGGGCAGTTCTTC. It codes for CASSTSRDHHLGQFF.

This clonotype was counted ten times or more. The CDR3 nucleotides are TGTGCCAGCAGCTTAGTAGGGGCCTCTAGCAATCAGCCCCAGCATTTT. Protein product: CASSLVGASSNQPQHF. V usage is TRBV7-8 and J usage is TRBJ1-5, with a weak D call TRBD1 (5 bases). The V gene's germline CDR1 is SGHVS and CDR2 FQNEAQ. Trimming removed 1 base from V and 0 bases from J, with 10 bases in between. The CDR3 length is 16 residues.

The sample holds many counts of this clonotype. A junction end diverges from the germline sequence, so it may reflect a read error. This rearrangement joins TRBV5-4 to TRBJ2-5, with D perhaps TRBD1 or TRBD2 (5 bases each). This CDR3 has 11 residues. Germline CDR1 SGHNT, CDR2 YYREEE (reference sequence). The CDR3 DNA reads as TGTGCCAGCAGCGCGCCGGGACCCCAGTCCTTC. It translates to CASSAPGPQSF.

The V and J genes are TRBV6-5 and TRBJ2-7; no clear D. The V gene lost 0 bases and the J gene lost 6 bases, with 6 bases spanning the gap. The germline V gene has CDR1 MNHEY and CDR2 SVGAGI. The CDR3 runs 12 residues. The CDR3 DNA reads TGTGCCAGCAGTTACTCGCCCTCCGAGCAGTACTTC. It translates to CASSYSPSEQYF.

This clonotype showed up many times. In nucleotides, the CDR3 is TGTGCCAGCAGCCCTTTAGGCCGCGGGACCTACGAGCAGTACTTC. Translation: CASSPLGRGTYEQYF. The chain joins TRBV9 to TRBJ2-7; D may be TRBD2 (6 bases). The germline CDR1 and CDR2 sequences are SGDLS and YYNGEE. This CDR3 comprises 15 residues. V was shortened by 4 bases and J by 2 bases, with 16 bases between the two germline ends.

Ten or more counts support this clonotype. The rearrangement uses TRBV2 and TRBJ2-7, with TRBD2 identical over 7 bases. Germline CDR1 and CDR2: SNHLY and FYNNEI. The CDR3 consists of 14 residues. V gave up 5 bases and J gave up 2 bases; unmatched junction bases: 6. CDR3 coding DNA: TGTGCCAGCAGTCGACTAGCCTACCCCTACGAGCAGTACTTC. Translation gives CASSRLAYPYEQYF.

The chain is built from TRBV27 and TRBJ1-1; the match to TRBD1 covers 9 bases. The CDR3 length is 14 residues. Per germline, CDR1 MNHEY and CDR2 SMNVEV (reference sequence). With 7 bases clipped from V and 8 bases from J, the junction kept 11 bases outside the gene matches. This chain's CDR3 is CASTGTGRHEEAFF. Here the CDR3 DNA reads TGTGCCAGCACCGGGACAGGGCGGCATGAAGAAGCTTTCTTT.

This clonotype was detected many times. J is TRBJ2-3 and V is TRBV2; D remains unclear. CDR1 and CDR2 from the germline V gene are SNHLY and FYNNEI. This CDR3 spans 15 amino acids. Trimming took off 5 bases at V and 1 base at J, with 13 bases between the two ends. CDR3 loop: CASSHFTLGTDTQYF. The CDR3 bases are TGTGCCAGCAGTCATTTCACTCTCGGCACAGATACGCAGTATTTT.

This clonotype came up many times. The rearrangement links TRBV20-1 to TRBJ1-1; TRBD1 is a possible D gene (5 bases). The CDR3 is 13 residues long. Trimming cost V 3 bases and J 6 bases, with 14 bases left between them. Germline assignment: CDR1 DFQATT and CDR2 SNEGSKA (reference sequence). As DNA, the CDR3 is TGCAGTGCTAGGGGGCAGGGTTATTCTGAAGCTTTCTTT. As protein: CSARGQGYSEAFF.